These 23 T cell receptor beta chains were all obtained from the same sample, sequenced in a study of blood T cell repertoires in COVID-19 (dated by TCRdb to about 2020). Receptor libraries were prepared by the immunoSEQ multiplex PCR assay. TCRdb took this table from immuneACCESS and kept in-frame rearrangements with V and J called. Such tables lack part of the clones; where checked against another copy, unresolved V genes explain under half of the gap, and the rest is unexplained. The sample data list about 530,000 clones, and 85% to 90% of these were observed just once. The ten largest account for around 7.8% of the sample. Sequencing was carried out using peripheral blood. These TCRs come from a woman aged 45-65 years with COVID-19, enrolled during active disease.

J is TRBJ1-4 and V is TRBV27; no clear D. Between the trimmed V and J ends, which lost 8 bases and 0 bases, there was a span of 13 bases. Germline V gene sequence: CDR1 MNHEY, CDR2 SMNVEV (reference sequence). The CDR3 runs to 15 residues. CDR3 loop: CASQAKLATNEKLFF. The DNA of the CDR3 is TGTGCCAGCCAAGCGAAACTTGCAACTAATGAAAAACTGTTTTTT.

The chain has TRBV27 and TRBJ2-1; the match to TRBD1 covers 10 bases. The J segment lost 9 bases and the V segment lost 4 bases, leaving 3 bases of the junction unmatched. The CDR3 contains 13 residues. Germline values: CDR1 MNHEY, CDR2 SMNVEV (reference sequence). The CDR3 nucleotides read TGTGCCAGCAGTTGGGGACAGGGGACTGAGCAGTTCTTC. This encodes CASSWGQGTEQFF.

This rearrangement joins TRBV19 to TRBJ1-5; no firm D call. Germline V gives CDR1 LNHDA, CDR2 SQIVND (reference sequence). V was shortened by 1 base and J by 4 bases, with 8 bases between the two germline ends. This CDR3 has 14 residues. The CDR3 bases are TGTGCCAGTAGTATAGGACTGCCGAATCAGCCCCAGCATTTT. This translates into CASSIGLPNQPQHF.

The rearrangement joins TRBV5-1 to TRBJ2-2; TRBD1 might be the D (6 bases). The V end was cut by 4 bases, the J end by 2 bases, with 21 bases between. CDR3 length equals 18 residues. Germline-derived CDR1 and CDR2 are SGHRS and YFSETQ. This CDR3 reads CASSARKDRTINTGELFF. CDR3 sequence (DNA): TGCGCCAGCAGCGCGCGCAAGGACAGAACGATCAACACCGGGGAGCTGTTTTTT.

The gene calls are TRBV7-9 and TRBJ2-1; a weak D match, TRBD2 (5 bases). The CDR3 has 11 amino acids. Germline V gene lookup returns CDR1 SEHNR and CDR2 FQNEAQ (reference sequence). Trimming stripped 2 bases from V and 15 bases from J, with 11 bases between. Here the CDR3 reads CASSLRGRGFF. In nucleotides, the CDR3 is TGTGCCAGCAGCTTACGCGGGCGAGGGTTCTTC.

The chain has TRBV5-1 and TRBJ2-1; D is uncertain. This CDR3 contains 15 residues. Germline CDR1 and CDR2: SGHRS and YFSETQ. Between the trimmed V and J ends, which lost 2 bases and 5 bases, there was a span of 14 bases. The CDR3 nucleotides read TGCGCCAGCAGCTTAGTTGGATTTCGGGACAATGAGCAGTTCTTC. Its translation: CASSLVGFRDNEQFF.

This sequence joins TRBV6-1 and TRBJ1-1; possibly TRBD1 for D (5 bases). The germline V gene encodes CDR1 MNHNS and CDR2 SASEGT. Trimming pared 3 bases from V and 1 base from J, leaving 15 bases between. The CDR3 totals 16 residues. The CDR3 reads CASSELAGSANTEAFF. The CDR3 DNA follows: TGTGCCAGCAGTGAGTTGGCAGGGTCAGCGAACACTGAAGCTTTCTTT.

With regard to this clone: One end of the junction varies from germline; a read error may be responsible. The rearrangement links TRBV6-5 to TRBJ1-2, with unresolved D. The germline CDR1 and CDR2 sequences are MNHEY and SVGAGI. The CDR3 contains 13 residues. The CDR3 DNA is TGTGCCAGCGCCCAGTCCCTAGGTTATGGCTACATCTTC. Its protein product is CASAQSLGYGYIF.

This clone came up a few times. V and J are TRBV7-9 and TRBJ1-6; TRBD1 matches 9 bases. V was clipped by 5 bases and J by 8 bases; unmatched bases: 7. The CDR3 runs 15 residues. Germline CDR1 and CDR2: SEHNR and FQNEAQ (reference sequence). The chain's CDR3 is CASSPRTGDDSPLHF. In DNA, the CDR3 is TGTGCCAGCAGCCCTCGGACAGGGGATGATTCACCCCTCCACTTT. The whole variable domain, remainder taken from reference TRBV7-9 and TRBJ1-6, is DTGVSQNPRHKITKRGQNVTFRCDPISEHNRLYWYRQTLGQGPEFLTYFQNEAQLEKSRLLSDRFSAERPKGSFSTLEIQRTEQGDSAMYLCASSPRTGDDSPLHFGNGTRLTVT.

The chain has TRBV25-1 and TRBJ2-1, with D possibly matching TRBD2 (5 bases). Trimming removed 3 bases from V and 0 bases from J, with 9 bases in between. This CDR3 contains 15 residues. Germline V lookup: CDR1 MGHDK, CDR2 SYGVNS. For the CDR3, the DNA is TGTGCCAGCAGTGACCCGGGATACTCCTACAATGAGCAGTTCTTC. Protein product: CASSDPGYSYNEQFF.

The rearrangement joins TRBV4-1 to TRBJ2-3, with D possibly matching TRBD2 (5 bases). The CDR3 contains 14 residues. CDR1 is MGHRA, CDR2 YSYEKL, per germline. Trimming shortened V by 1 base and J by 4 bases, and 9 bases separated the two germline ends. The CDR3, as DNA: TGCGCCAGCAGCCAAGGTCTCGGGGCAGATACGCAGTATTTT. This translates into CASSQGLGADTQYF.

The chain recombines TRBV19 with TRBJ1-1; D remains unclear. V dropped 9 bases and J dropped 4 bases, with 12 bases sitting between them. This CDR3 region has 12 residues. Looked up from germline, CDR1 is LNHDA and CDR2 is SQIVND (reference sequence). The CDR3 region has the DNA TGTGCCAGCTGGCAGGCGGGCACTGAAGCTTTCTTT. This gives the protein CASWQAGTEAFF.

The CDR3 loop reads CASRGQGGDQPQHF. In nucleotides, the CDR3 is TGTGCCAGTAGGGGACAGGGGGGGGATCAGCCCCAGCATTTT. V gene TRBV19 combines with J gene TRBJ1-5; 11 bases are a match to TRBD1. With V trimmed by 6 bases and J by 5 bases, 3 bases remained unmatched. This CDR3 is built from 14 residues. Germline CDR1 LNHDA, CDR2 SQIVND (reference sequence).

CDR3 sequence reads: CASSLDSGGSSSTDTQYF. CDR3 sequence (DNA): TGTGCCAGCAGCTTGGATAGCGGGGGATCCTCTAGCACAGATACGCAGTATTTT. The gene calls are TRBV5-4 and TRBJ2-3, with 9 bases aligning to TRBD2. CDR3 length equals 18 residues. V was clipped by 0 bases and J by 0 bases; unmatched bases: 8. Germline loops: CDR1 SGHNT, CDR2 YYREEE (reference sequence).

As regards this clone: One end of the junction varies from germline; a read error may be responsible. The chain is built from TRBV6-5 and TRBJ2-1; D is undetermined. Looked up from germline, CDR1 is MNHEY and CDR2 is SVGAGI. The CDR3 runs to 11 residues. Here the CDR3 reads CASSYGQNQLF. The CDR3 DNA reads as TGTGCCAGCAGTTATGGGCAGAATCAGCTCTTC.

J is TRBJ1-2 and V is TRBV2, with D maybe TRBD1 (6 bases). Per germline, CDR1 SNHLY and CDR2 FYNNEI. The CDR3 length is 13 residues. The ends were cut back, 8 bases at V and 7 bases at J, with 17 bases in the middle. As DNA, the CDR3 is TGTGCCAGCCAGGGCTCCCGACAGGTTGGCTACACCTTC. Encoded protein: CASQGSRQVGYTF.

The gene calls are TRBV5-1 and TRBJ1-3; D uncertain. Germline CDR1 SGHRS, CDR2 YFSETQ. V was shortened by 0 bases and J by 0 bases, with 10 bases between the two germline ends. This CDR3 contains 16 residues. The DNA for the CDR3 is TGCGCCAGCAGCTTGGGAGGAGTTTCCTCTGGAAACACCATATATTTT. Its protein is CASSLGGVSSGNTIYF.

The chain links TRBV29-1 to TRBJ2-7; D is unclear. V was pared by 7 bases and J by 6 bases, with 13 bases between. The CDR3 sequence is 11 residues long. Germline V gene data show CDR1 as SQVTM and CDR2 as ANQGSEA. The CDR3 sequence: CSGQRGSEQYF. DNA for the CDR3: TGCAGCGGCCAGAGAGGCTCCGAGCAGTACTTC.

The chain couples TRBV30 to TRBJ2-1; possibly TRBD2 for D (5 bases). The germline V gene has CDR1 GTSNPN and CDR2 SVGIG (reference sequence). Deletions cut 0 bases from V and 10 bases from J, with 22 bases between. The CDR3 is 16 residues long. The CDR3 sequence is CAWSVTGFRFRWEQFF. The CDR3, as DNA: TGTGCCTGGAGTGTAACGGGATTCCGGTTCCGTTGGGAGCAGTTCTTC.

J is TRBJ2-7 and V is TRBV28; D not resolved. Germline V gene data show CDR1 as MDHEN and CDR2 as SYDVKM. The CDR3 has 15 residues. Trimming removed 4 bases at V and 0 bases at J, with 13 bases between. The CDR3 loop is CASSSTGPNSYEQYF. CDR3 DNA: TGTGCCAGCAGTTCCACGGGTCCAAACTCCTACGAGCAGTACTTC.

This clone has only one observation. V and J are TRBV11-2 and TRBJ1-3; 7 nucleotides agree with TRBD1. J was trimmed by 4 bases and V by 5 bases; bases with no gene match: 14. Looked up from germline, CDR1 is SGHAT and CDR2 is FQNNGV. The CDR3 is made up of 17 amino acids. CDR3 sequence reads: CASSPPRALGGGNTIYF. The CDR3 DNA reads TGTGCCAGCAGCCCCCCCCGGGCCTTAGGGGGCGGAAACACCATATATTTT.

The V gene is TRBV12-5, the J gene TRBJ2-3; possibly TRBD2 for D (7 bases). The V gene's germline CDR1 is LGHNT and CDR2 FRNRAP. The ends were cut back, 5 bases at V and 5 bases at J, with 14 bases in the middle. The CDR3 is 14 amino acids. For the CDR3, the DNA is TGTGCTAGTGGTCCCGCGGGGGCGTTAGATACGCAGTATTTT. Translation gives CASGPAGALDTQYF.

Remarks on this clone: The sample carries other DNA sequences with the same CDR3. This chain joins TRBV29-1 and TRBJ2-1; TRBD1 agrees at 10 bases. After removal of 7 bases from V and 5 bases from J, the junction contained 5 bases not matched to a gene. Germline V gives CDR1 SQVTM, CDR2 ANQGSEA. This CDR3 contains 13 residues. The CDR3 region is CSARTGGNNEQFF. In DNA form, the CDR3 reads TGCAGCGCCCGGACAGGGGGTAACAATGAGCAGTTCTTC.